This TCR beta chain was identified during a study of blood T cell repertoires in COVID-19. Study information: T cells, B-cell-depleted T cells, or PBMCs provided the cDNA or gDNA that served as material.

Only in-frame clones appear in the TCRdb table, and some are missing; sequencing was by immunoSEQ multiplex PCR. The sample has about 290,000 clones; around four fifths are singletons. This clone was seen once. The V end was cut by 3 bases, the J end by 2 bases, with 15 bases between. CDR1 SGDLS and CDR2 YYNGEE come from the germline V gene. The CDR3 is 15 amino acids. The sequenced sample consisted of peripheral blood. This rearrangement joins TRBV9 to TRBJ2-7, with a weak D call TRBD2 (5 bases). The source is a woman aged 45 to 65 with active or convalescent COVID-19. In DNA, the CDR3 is TGTGCCAGCAGCGCCAGCCTAGCCGGGACCTACGAGCAGTACTTC. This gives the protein CASSASLAGTYEQYF.